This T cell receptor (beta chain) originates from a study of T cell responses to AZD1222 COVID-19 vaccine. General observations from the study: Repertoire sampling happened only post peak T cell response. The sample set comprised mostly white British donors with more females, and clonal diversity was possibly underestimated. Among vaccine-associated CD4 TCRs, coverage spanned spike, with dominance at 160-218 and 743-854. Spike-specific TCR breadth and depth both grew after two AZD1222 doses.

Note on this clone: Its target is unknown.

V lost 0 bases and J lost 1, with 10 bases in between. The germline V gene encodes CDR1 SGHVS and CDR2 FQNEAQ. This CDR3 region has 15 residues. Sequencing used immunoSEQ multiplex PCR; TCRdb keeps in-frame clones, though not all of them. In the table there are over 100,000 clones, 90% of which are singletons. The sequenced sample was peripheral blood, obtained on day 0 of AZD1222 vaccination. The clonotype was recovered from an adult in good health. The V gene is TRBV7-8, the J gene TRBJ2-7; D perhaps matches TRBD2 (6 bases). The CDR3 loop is CASSLAGGVSYEQYF. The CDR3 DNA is TGTGCCAGCAGCTTAGCTGGCGGGGTGTCCTACGAGCAGTACTTC.